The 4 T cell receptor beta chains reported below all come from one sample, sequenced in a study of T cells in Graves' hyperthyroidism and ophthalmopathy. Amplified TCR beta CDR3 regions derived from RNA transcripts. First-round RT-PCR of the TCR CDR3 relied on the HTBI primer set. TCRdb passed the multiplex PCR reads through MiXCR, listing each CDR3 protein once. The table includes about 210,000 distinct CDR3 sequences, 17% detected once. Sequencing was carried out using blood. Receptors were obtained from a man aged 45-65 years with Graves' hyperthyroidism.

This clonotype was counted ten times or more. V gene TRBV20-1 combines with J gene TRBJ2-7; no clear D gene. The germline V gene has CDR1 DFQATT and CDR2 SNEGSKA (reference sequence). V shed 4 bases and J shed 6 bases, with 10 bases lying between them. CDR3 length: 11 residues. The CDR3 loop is CSANVWGEQYF. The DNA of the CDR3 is TGCAGTGCTAACGTTTGGGGCGAGCAGTACTTC.

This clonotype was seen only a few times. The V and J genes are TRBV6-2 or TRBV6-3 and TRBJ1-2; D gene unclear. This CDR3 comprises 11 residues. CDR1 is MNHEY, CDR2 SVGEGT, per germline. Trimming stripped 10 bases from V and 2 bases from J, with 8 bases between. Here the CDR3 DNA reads TGTGCCACCCGTGAGAACTATGGCTACACCTTC. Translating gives CATRENYGYTF.

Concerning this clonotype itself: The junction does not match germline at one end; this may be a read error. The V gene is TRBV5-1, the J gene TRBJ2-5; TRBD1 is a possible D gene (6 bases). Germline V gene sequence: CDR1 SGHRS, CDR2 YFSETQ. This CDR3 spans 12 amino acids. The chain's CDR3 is CDSNQDRETQYF. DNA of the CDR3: TGCGACAGCAACCAAGACAGGGAGACCCAGTACTTC.

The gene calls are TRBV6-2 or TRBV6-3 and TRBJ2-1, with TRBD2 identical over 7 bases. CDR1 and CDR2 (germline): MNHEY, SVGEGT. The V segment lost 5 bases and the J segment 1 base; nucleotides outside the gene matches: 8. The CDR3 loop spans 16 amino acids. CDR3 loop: CASSRTGGRSYNEQFF. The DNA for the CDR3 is TGTGCCAGCAGTAGGACTGGCGGGAGATCCTACAATGAGCAGTTCTTC.